One sample yielded the 27 T cell receptor beta chains listed below, sequenced in a study of blood T cell repertoires in COVID-19. Produced via immunoSEQ multiplex PCR; TCRdb's table is partial and in-frame only. The profile covers over 100,000 clones, with around 86% appearing a single time and about a tenth taken by the ten largest. The specimen sequenced was peripheral blood. Receptor source: an elderly man with acute or convalescent COVID-19.

The V call is TRBV5-4, the J call TRBJ1-4; tentatively, D is TRBD1 (5 bases). V gave up 1 base and J gave up 7 bases, with 11 bases separating them. The CDR3 sequence is 14 residues long. Germline V gene data show CDR1 as SGHNT and CDR2 as YYREEE (reference sequence). The CDR3 coding sequence is TGTGCCAGCAGCTTGTGGGGGGAAGTTGAAAAACTGTTTTTT. It specifies CASSLWGEVEKLFF.

This clone was counted a single time. This chain joins TRBV19 and TRBJ2-3, with 13 bases that match TRBD2. After removal of 4 bases from V and 6 bases from J, the junction contained 4 bases not matched to a gene. This CDR3 is 15 amino acids long. Per the germline V gene, CDR1 is LNHDA and CDR2 is SQIVND (reference sequence). Here the CDR3 reads CASSSTSGRDDTQYF. The CDR3 DNA reads as TGTGCCAGTAGTAGCACTAGCGGGAGGGATGATACGCAGTATTTT.

V usage is TRBV9 and J usage is TRBJ1-2; TRBD1 agrees at 9 bases. The V gene end was trimmed by 7 bases and the J gene end by 4 bases; junction bases not matched to a gene: 8. The CDR3 covers 14 residues. CDR1 is SGDLS and CDR2 is YYNGEE in the germline V gene. CDR3 residues: CASGGQGHGYGYTF. CDR3 bases: TGTGCCAGCGGGGGACAGGGTCACGGCTATGGCTACACCTTC.

The rearrangement joins TRBV5-1 to TRBJ2-5; TRBD2 is a possible D gene (5 bases). Germline-derived CDR1 and CDR2 are SGHRS and YFSETQ. This CDR3 comprises 14 residues. The V gene lost 4 bases and the J gene lost 2 bases, with 12 bases spanning the gap. CDR3 in amino acids: CASSPGGFQETQYF. CDR3 bases: TGCGCCAGCAGCCCCGGAGGTTTTCAAGAGACCCAGTACTTC. The full variable domain, with the rest looked up from reference TRBV5-1 and TRBJ2-5, is KAGVTQTPRYLIKTRGQQVTLSCSPISGHRSVSWYQQTPGQGLQFLFEYFSETQRNKGNFPGRFSGRQFSNSRSEMNVSTLELGDSALYLCASSPGGFQETQYFGPGTRLLVL.

The rearrangement links TRBV7-2 to TRBJ1-1; D is ambiguous. V dropped 0 bases and J dropped 0 bases, with 11 bases sitting between them. CDR3 length equals 16 residues. Looked up from germline, CDR1 is SGHTA and CDR2 is FQGNSA. The CDR3 loop is CASSLALGSMNTEAFF. The CDR3 DNA reads as TGTGCCAGCAGCTTAGCGCTGGGGAGCATGAACACTGAAGCTTTCTTT.

CDR3 nucleotides: TGTGCCAGCAGTGAAGGGTACAGGGGGAGGAACACCGGGGAGCTGTTTTTT. Amino acid sequence: CASSEGYRGRNTGELFF. The chain has TRBV6-1 and TRBJ2-2; TRBD1 matches at 8 bases. The CDR3 has 17 residues. J gave up 1 base and V 1 base, and 5 bases lay outside the gene matches. Germline V gene sequence: CDR1 MNHNS, CDR2 SASEGT.

The CDR3 nucleotides read TGTGCCATCAGTGTCTATACCAATTCGGGTGGCTACACCTTC. Translated: CAISVYTNSGGYTF. V gene TRBV10-3 combines with J gene TRBJ1-2; unclear D gene. The CDR3 is 14 residues long. Germline CDR1 is ENHRY and CDR2 is SYGVKD. V lost 4 bases to trimming and J lost 7 bases, with 16 bases between them.

V usage is TRBV6-5 and J usage is TRBJ2-2; 11 bases fit TRBD2. The V gene's germline CDR1 is MNHEY and CDR2 SVGAGI. V shed 3 bases, J shed 5 bases, and the junction held 5 bases outside the gene matches. The CDR3 extends over 16 amino acids. The DNA of the CDR3 is TGTGCCAGCAGTTATTCAAGGACTAGCGGGACCGGGGAGCTGTTTTTT. Encoded protein: CASSYSRTSGTGELFF.

The chain couples TRBV3-1 (or the pseudogene TRBV3-2) to TRBJ2-3, with D perhaps TRBD1 (6 bases). V shed 6 bases and J shed 5 bases, with 15 bases lying between them. The CDR3 is 14 residues long. In germline, CDR1 is LGHDT, CDR2 YNNKEL (reference sequence). The CDR3 sequence: CASRLTGLGDTQYF. CDR3 DNA: TGTGCCAGCAGACTCACAGGGTTGGGAGATACGCAGTATTTT.

The V and J genes are TRBV13 and TRBJ2-3; D is possibly TRBD2 (6 bases). Germline CDR1 reads PRHDT; CDR2 reads FYEKMQ (reference sequence). This CDR3 has 16 amino acids. Trimming removed 0 bases at V and 6 bases at J, with 16 bases between. CDR3 amino acids: CASSLGGREKRDTQYF. CDR3 in DNA: TGTGCCAGCAGCTTAGGTGGCCGGGAGAAACGGGATACGCAGTATTTT.

The chain employs TRBV6-2 or TRBV6-3 and TRBJ1-2, with 7 bases lining up with TRBD1. CDR1 is MNHEY, CDR2 SVGEGT, per germline. This CDR3 contains 13 residues. V dropped 2 bases and J dropped 8; count of bases not matched to a gene: 5. The chain's CDR3 is CASSYGTVGGYTF. CDR3 sequence (DNA): TGTGCCAGCAGTTACGGGACAGTCGGGGGCTACACCTTC.

The chain employs TRBV29-1 and TRBJ1-2, with 9 bases aligning to TRBD1. The germline V gene encodes CDR1 SQVTM and CDR2 ANQGSEA. The ends lost 6 bases at V and 8 bases at J; junction bases unmatched: 10. CDR3 length: 13 amino acids. The CDR3 DNA sequence: TGCAGCGTCGCCGTGGGACAGGGTGGAGGCTACACCTTC. Its protein product is CSVAVGQGGGYTF.

The chain employs TRBV7-3 and TRBJ1-2; D not resolved. The ends were cut back, 2 bases at V and 4 bases at J, with 11 bases in the middle. Germline loops: CDR1 SGHTA, CDR2 FQGTGA. This CDR3 has 14 amino acids. CDR3 in DNA: TGTGCCAGCAGCTTAGAAGTACTTGCCTATGGCTACACCTTC. Its translation: CASSLEVLAYGYTF. Full variable domain (rest looked up from reference TRBV7-3 and TRBJ1-2): GAGVSQTPSNKVTEKGKYVELRCDPISGHTALYWYRQSLGQGPEFLIYFQGTGAADDSGLPNDRFFAVRPEGSVSTLKIQRTERGDSAVYLCASSLEVLAYGYTFGSGTRLTVV.

The chain joins TRBV3-1 (or the pseudogene TRBV3-2) to TRBJ2-1; 12 nucleotides line up with TRBD2. V shed 4 bases, J shed 4 bases, and the junction held 5 bases outside the gene matches. Germline values: CDR1 LGHDT, CDR2 YNNKEL (reference sequence). This CDR3 spans 16 amino acids. The CDR3 nucleotides read TGTGCCAGCAGCCGAGAACTAGCGGGAGGTTACAATGAGCAGTTCTTC. This gives the protein CASSRELAGGYNEQFF.

The rearrangement joins TRBV6-1 to TRBJ2-7; D possibly corresponds to TRBD1 (6 bases). V dropped 3 bases and J dropped 2 bases, with 14 bases sitting between them. Germline V CDR1 and CDR2: MNHNS, SASEGT. The CDR3 is made up of 15 amino acids. In nucleotides, the CDR3 is TGTGCCAGCAGTGACCCAGGGGCGTCCGCCTACGAGCAGTACTTC. Translating gives CASSDPGASAYEQYF.

The chain couples TRBV5-1 to TRBJ1-1; 7 bases are shared with TRBD1. This CDR3 contains 17 residues. V shed 4 bases, J shed 0 bases, and the junction held 12 bases outside the gene matches. The germline V gene encodes CDR1 SGHRS and CDR2 YFSETQ. DNA for the CDR3: TGCGCCAGCAGCCAGAGATACAGGGGCGGGGTGAACACTGAAGCTTTCTTT. Its protein product is CASSQRYRGGVNTEAFF. Full variable domain (missing parts from reference TRBV5-1 and TRBJ1-1): KAGVTQTPRYLIKTRGQQVTLSCSPISGHRSVSWYQQTPGQGLQFLFEYFSETQRNKGNFPGRFSGRQFSNSRSEMNVSTLELGDSALYLCASSQRYRGGVNTEAFFGQGTRLTVV.

J is TRBJ2-1 and V is TRBV5-4; 12 bases line up with TRBD2. Unmatched junction bases numbered 10, after V lost 3 bases and J lost 0 bases. Germline CDR1 is SGHNT and CDR2 is YYREEE (reference sequence). The CDR3 is 19 amino acids. The CDR3 sequence: CASSSPGLAGRTSYNEQFF. CDR3 coding DNA: TGTGCCAGCAGCTCGCCGGGACTAGCGGGCAGAACCTCCTACAATGAGCAGTTCTTC.

The chain has TRBV7-3 and TRBJ2-3; D may be TRBD2 (7 bases). From germline, CDR1 is SGHTA and CDR2 FQGTGA. This CDR3 region has 16 residues. V lost 1 base to trimming and J lost 0 bases, with 11 bases between them. CDR3 in amino acids: CASSLRGRGSTDTQYF. CDR3 sequence (DNA): TGTGCCAGCAGCTTAAGGGGGCGGGGGAGCACAGATACGCAGTATTTT. Based on the CDR3 plus reference TRBV7-3 and TRBJ2-3, the full variable domain is GAGVSQTPSNKVTEKGKYVELRCDPISGHTALYWYRQSLGQGPEFLIYFQGTGAADDSGLPNDRFFAVRPEGSVSTLKIQRTERGDSAVYLCASSLRGRGSTDTQYFGPGTRLTVL.

The V and J genes are TRBV6-5 and TRBJ1-5; TRBD1 agrees at 7 bases. With 6 bases clipped from V and 5 bases from J, the junction kept 4 bases outside the gene matches. The CDR3 is made up of 13 amino acids. Looked up from germline, CDR1 is MNHEY and CDR2 is SVGAGI. The CDR3 is CASRLTGDQPQHF. DNA for the CDR3: TGTGCCAGCAGACTCACAGGGGATCAGCCCCAGCATTTT.

The rearrangement joins TRBV14 to TRBJ2-2, with D unresolved. Trimming pared 6 bases from V and 4 bases from J, leaving 12 bases between. Germline V gives CDR1 SGHDN, CDR2 FVKESK. This CDR3 has 14 amino acids. In DNA form, the CDR3 reads TGTGCCAGCAGTTTAATGACTTCCACCGGGGAGCTGTTTTTT. Protein: CASSLMTSTGELFF.

The rearrangement links TRBV27 to TRBJ1-6; TRBD1 matches at 9 bases. V shed 4 bases, J shed 8 bases, and the junction held 12 bases outside the gene matches. In germline, CDR1 is MNHEY, CDR2 SMNVEV (reference sequence). There are 17 residues in the CDR3. The CDR3 here is CASSSTLRTGAYSPLHF. The CDR3 DNA is TGTGCCAGCAGTTCTACTCTCCGGACAGGGGCGTATTCACCCCTCCACTTT.

The J gene is TRBJ2-3, the V gene TRBV5-5, with 9 bases identical to TRBD2. Germline CDR1 is SGHKS and CDR2 is YYEKEE (reference sequence). Trimming removed 1 base from V and 4 bases from J; junction bases left unmatched: 7. The CDR3 has 16 residues. Here the CDR3 DNA reads TGTGCCAGCAGCTTGACGGGGGCGGGAGGGCCAGATACGCAGTATTTT. This gives the protein CASSLTGAGGPDTQYF.

This chain uses TRBV19 with TRBJ1-1; a possible D gene is TRBD1 (6 bases). V was shortened by 3 bases and J by 3 bases, with 8 bases between the two germline ends. The length of the CDR3 is 13 residues. CDR1 and CDR2 from the germline V gene are LNHDA and SQIVND (reference sequence). The CDR3: CASSMQGHTEAFF. In DNA form, the CDR3 reads TGTGCCAGTAGTATGCAGGGGCACACTGAAGCTTTCTTT.

The DNA for the CDR3 is TGTGCCAGCATCGCAGGGGCCGTTGGAGACAATGAGCAGTTCTTC. It yields the protein CASIAGAVGDNEQFF. The chain links TRBV6-5 to TRBJ2-1, with a weak D call TRBD1 (6 bases). With 7 bases removed from V and 5 bases from J, the gap between germline ends came to 18 bases. The germline gives CDR1 MNHEY, CDR2 SVGAGI. The CDR3 has 15 residues.

The chain has TRBV4-2 and TRBJ1-4; D perhaps matches TRBD1 (5 bases). The germline CDR1 and CDR2 sequences are LGHNA and YNFKEQ. The CDR3 runs to 16 residues. V was pared by 4 bases and J by 0 bases, with 12 bases between. CDR3 nucleotides: TGTGCCAGCAGCCTTGGGGCGGAGTCAACTAATGAAAAACTGTTTTTT. Translated, it gives CASSLGAESTNEKLFF.

The V call is TRBV5-1, the J call TRBJ1-2; D call uncertain. CDR1 is SGHRS and CDR2 is YFSETQ in the germline V gene. V was pared by 0 bases and J by 1 base, with 4 bases between. This CDR3 is built from 13 residues. The CDR3 protein is CASSLDSNYGYTF. In nucleotides, the CDR3 is TGCGCCAGCAGCTTGGACAGTAACTATGGCTACACCTTC.

This clone is a singleton in its sample. The V gene is TRBV7-3, the J gene TRBJ2-1; the D gene is possibly TRBD2 (5 bases). The germline CDR1 and CDR2 sequences are SGHTA and FQGTGA. The CDR3 extends over 13 amino acids. V lost 3 bases and J 9 bases, leaving 12 bases between the germline ends. CDR3 amino acids: CASSFEGFSEQFF. CDR3 coding DNA: TGTGCCAGCAGCTTTGAGGGATTTAGTGAGCAGTTCTTC.